These 29 T cell receptor beta chains originate from one sample sequenced in a study of CD8+ T cells in alopecia areata. Extracted RNA was reverse transcribed into cDNA, the sequencing template. Repertoires were generated with immunoSEQ multiplex PCR, while TCRdb's copy carries only in-frame clones and drops some. This repertoire holds about 110,000 clones, and none appear only once. Input material: lesional skin. These receptors all come from a C3H/HeJ mouse with alopecia areata. For this mouse line, the MHC haplotype is H2-k.

This clone was observed a handful of times. Germline and genes here are mouse. The read falls 4 residues short of the CDR3 end, and the missing part is taken from the germline J gene. The chain joins TRBV19 to TRBJ2-7; tentatively, D is TRBD1 (6 bases). Trimming removed 0 bases from V and 0 bases from J, with 10 bases in between. CDR3 length: 15 amino acids. CDR1 is FNHDT and CDR2 is SITEND in the germline V gene (reference sequence). The chain's CDR3 is CASSIEGQSSYEQYF. CDR3 bases read: TGTGCCAGCAGTATAGAAGGACAGAGCTCCTAT.

This clone has more than one count but fewer than ten. Mouse germline and gene names are used. From the germline J gene comes the end of the CDR3, since the read stops 4 residues before it. The gene calls are TRBV1 and TRBJ2-3; D is perhaps TRBD2 (5 bases). Germline V gene sequence: CDR1 NSQYPW, CDR2 LRSPGD (reference sequence). The germline V and J ends were trimmed by 0 bases and 2 bases, with 6 bases remaining between them. The CDR3 is 14 residues long. Partial CDR3 DNA: TGCACCTGCAGTGCAGACTGGGTTGCAGAA. Residues: CTCSADWVAE. The whole CDR3 reads CTCSADWVAETLYF.

This clone was observed a few times. All gene names here are mouse names. The CDR3 extends 4 residues past the end of the read, so its final part is completed from the germline J gene. This chain links TRBV3 with TRBJ2-5; D is possibly TRBD1 (5 bases). The germline gives CDR1 SNHLY, CDR2 FYNGKV (reference sequence). This CDR3 spans 15 amino acids. V was shortened by 2 bases and J by 1 base, with 10 bases between the two germline ends. CDR3 DNA, as far as it was read: TGTGCCAGCAGCTTACGAGCAGGGCACCAAGAC. Its translation: CASSLRAGHQD. The whole CDR3 protein is CASSLRAGHQDTQYF.

Ten or more counts support this clone. Gene names are the mouse ones. Coverage ceases 4 residues before the CDR3 finishes, and the germline J gene fills in the end. The V and J genes are TRBV13-3 and TRBJ1-2; 7 bases map to TRBD1. Losses at the gene ends were 0 bases for V and 4 bases for J; bases not matched to a gene: 3. The germline V gene has CDR1 NNHDY and CDR2 SYVADS. The CDR3 extends over 14 amino acids. The chain's CDR3 is CASSDGDRASDYTF. The DNA read from the CDR3 is TGTGCCAGCAGTGATGGAGACAGGGCCTCC.

In the case of this clone: The germline and genes are mouse ones. The CDR3 goes on 4 residues after the read ends, and that part is filled in from the germline J gene. The rearrangement uses TRBV1 and TRBJ1-1, with 7 nucleotides matching TRBD1. This CDR3 has 14 residues. CDR1 is NSQYPW and CDR2 is LRSPGD in the germline V gene (reference sequence). Trimming removed 5 bases from V and 0 bases from J; junction bases left unmatched: 3. The CDR3 loop reads CTCSWDSPNTEVFF. The covered CDR3 bases are TGCACCTGCAGTTGGGACAGCCCAAACACA.

Regarding this clone: Gene labels here are mouse ones. The read halts 4 residues ahead of the CDR3 end, with the missing end drawn from the germline J gene. The chain has TRBV13-3 and TRBJ1-4; 7 bases agree with TRBD1. This CDR3 region has 14 residues. CDR1 is NNHDY, CDR2 SYVADS, per germline. CDR3 amino acids: CASSEGGRGERLFF. The CDR3 bases that were read are TGTGCCAGCAGTGAAGGGGGCAGGGGCGAA.

A remark on this clone: Mouse germline and gene names are used. The read stops 4 residues short of the end of the CDR3; the missing end is completed from the germline J gene. The gene calls are TRBV19 and TRBJ1-2; TRBD1 matches at 9 bases. The CDR3 totals 15 residues. Germline V gives CDR1 FNHDT, CDR2 SITEND (reference sequence). V lost 4 bases, J lost 1 base, and 5 bases stayed unmatched. CDR3 sequence: CASSPPGQGNSDYTF. CDR3 DNA, as far as it was read: TGTGCCAGCAGTCCTCCGGGACAGGGAAACTCC. The full variable domain, with the rest looked up from reference TRBV19 and TRBJ1-2, is GGIITQTPKFLIGQEGQKLTLKCQQNFNHDTMYWYRQDSGKGLRLIYYSITENDLQKGDLSEGYDASREKKSSFSLTVTSAQKNEMAVFLCASSPPGQGNSDYTFGSGTRLLVI.

In regard to this clone: Here the gene names and germline are mouse. The read stops 4 residues short of the end of the CDR3; the missing end is completed from the germline J gene. The chain combines TRBV13-1 with TRBJ1-1; tentatively, D is TRBD1 (6 bases). V shed 5 bases and J shed 2 bases, with 13 bases lying between them. Germline-derived CDR1 and CDR2 are NSHNY and SYGAGN. This CDR3 is 14 amino acids long. Incomplete CDR3 DNA: TGTGCCAGCAGCCATGGGGGGGGCAACACA. Amino acid sequence: CASSHGGGNT. The whole CDR3 protein reads CASSHGGGNTEVFF.

This clone was seen a few times. The germline and genes are mouse ones. Sequencing ends 4 residues short of the CDR3 end; the germline J gene provides the rest. This same CDR3 is encoded by further DNA sequences in the sample. The rearrangement uses TRBV1 and TRBJ2-5; 9 nucleotides align to TRBD1. CDR3 length: 15 residues. Germline CDR1 NSQYPW, CDR2 LRSPGD (reference sequence). The CDR3 here is CTCSADLGQGDTQYF. Partial CDR3 DNA: TGCACCTGCAGTGCAGATTTGGGACAGGGAGAC.

On this clone: Gene labels here are mouse ones. The CDR3 end is not reached by the read, which stops 4 residues before it; the germline J gene fills it in. V is TRBV3 and J is TRBJ2-5, with TRBD1 identical over 8 bases. J lost 3 bases, V lost 1 base, and 0 bases had no gene match. Germline V gene data show CDR1 as SNHLY and CDR2 as FYNGKV (reference sequence). The CDR3 extends over 14 amino acids. CDR3 DNA, as far as it was read: TGTGCCAGCAGCTTAGGACAGGGGCAAGAC. This translates into CASSLGQGQD. The full CDR3 is CASSLGQGQDTQYF. The variable domain in full, with the rest retrieved from reference TRBV3 and TRBJ2-5, is GPKVLQIPSHQIIDMGQMVTLNCDPVSNHLYFYWYKQILGQQMEFLVNFYNGKVMEKSKLFKDQFSVERPDGSYFTLKIQPTALEDSAVYFCASSLGQGQDTQYFGPGTRLLVL.

This clone has only a few counts. Gene labels here are mouse ones. The read ends 4 residues before the CDR3 terminus; that terminus is restored from the germline J gene. The chain carries TRBV1 and TRBJ2-7, with 11 bases identical to TRBD2. There are 15 residues in the CDR3. In germline, CDR1 is NSQYPW, CDR2 LRSPGD (reference sequence). CDR3 DNA, as far as it was read: TGCACCTGCAGTGCGCTCGGGACTGGGGGAGAT. This sequence encodes CTCSALGTGGD. The complete CDR3 reads CTCSALGTGGDEQYF.

This clone was observed a handful of times. Gene names are the mouse ones. The CDR3 end is not reached by the read, which stops 4 residues before it; the germline J gene fills it in. The V call is TRBV31, the J call TRBJ2-5; 8 bases fit TRBD2. Trimming at V came to 3 bases and at J to 0 bases, leaving 5 bases not matched to a gene. Germline V lookup: CDR1 GKSSPN, CDR2 SITVG. This CDR3 contains 15 residues. The sequenced CDR3 bases are TGTGCCTGGAGCCTCTGGGGGGTTAACCAAGAC. Translated, it gives CAWSLWGVNQD. The entire CDR3 sequence reads CAWSLWGVNQDTQYF.

As concerns this clone: Gene names are the mouse ones. From the germline J gene comes the end of the CDR3, since the read stops 4 residues before it. J is TRBJ2-3 and V is TRBV16; D unclear. This CDR3 spans 15 amino acids. Germline V gene sequence: CDR1 SGHSA, CDR2 FRNQAP. Trimming stripped 0 bases from V and 3 bases from J, with 10 bases between. Incomplete CDR3 DNA: TGTGCAAGCAGCTTAGATTCCCGACAAGCAGAA. Amino acids: CASSLDSRQAE. The entire CDR3 protein is CASSLDSRQAETLYF. Filled out from reference TRBV16 and TRBJ2-3, the complete variable domain reads NAGVIQTPRHKVTGKGQEATLWCEPISGHSAVFWYRQTIVQGLEFLTYFRNQAPIDDSGMPKERFSAQMPNQSHSTLKIQSTQPQDSAVYLCASSLDSRQAETLYFGSGTRLTVL.

This clone came up a few times. Here the gene names and germline are mouse. The CDR3 goes on 4 residues after the read ends, and that part is filled in from the germline J gene. This rearrangement joins TRBV14 to TRBJ2-7; D possibly corresponds to TRBD2 (5 bases). V was pared by 2 bases and J by 0 bases, with 9 bases between. Germline assignment: CDR1 SGHDT and CDR2 FRDEAV. The CDR3 has 14 residues. The CDR3 spells CASSFGVSSYEQYF. The CDR3 DNA, read in part, is TGTGCCAGCAGTTTTGGGGTCAGCTCCTAT.

A word on this clone: Genes and germline are mouse. The read finishes 4 residues shy of the CDR3 end, and the germline J gene is used to complete it. The chain combines TRBV13-2 with TRBJ2-5, with 8 bases fitting TRBD1. V lost 0 bases and J lost 3; bases outside the gene matches: 3. Per germline, CDR1 NNHNN and CDR2 SYGAGS (reference sequence). The CDR3 has 15 amino acids. The CDR3 here is CASGDATGAQDTQYF. The DNA read from the CDR3 is TGTGCCAGCGGTGATGCGACAGGGGCGCAAGAC.

As regards this clone: Germline and genes: mouse. With the read ending 4 residues before the CDR3 end, the germline J gene is used to fill in that end. The rearrangement links TRBV13-3 to TRBJ2-7; D is unclear. V lost 1 base, J lost 3 bases, and 8 bases lay in between. The germline V gene encodes CDR1 NNHDY and CDR2 SYVADS. There are 13 residues in the CDR3. CDR3 sequence: CASSDTSLYEQYF. Partial CDR3 DNA: TGTGCCAGCAGTGATACCAGTCTCTAT.

With respect to this clone: Germline and genes here are mouse. The read comes to an end 4 residues before the CDR3 does, leaving the germline J gene to fill in the end. V is TRBV19 and J is TRBJ2-1; TRBD2 matches at 11 bases. The germline V gene encodes CDR1 FNHDT and CDR2 SITEND (reference sequence). V was pared by 4 bases and J by 2 bases, with 2 bases of the junction left unmatched. CDR3 length: 15 amino acids. The DNA read from the CDR3 is TGTGCCAGCAGTTACTGGGGGGGCGACTATGCT. It specifies CASSYWGGDYA. The full CDR3 protein is CASSYWGGDYAEQFF.

Worth noting for this clone: The genes are named according to mouse. CDR3 amino acids: CASSQEPGLGLDTQYF. CDR3 DNA, as far as it was read: TGTGCCAGCAGCCAAGAACCCGGACTGGGGTTAGAC. The V call is TRBV5, the J call TRBJ2-5; 9 bases align to TRBD2. The CDR3 goes on 4 residues after the read ends, and that part is filled in from the germline J gene. Germline V gene lookup returns CDR1 LGHNA and CDR2 YNLKQL (reference sequence). The CDR3 consists of 16 residues.

This clone has just a few counts. Gene labels here are mouse ones. The read gets to within 4 residues of the CDR3 end, and the germline J gene fills in the rest. The chain links TRBV1 to TRBJ1-2; possibly TRBD1 for D (6 bases). V shed 2 bases and J shed 0 bases, with 13 bases lying between them. The CDR3 runs 16 residues. CDR1 is NSQYPW and CDR2 is LRSPGD in the germline V gene (reference sequence). The sequenced part of the CDR3 DNA is TGCACCTGCAGTGCAAGGGGGGGGACAACAAACTCC. This sequence encodes CTCSARGGTTNS. The whole CDR3 reads CTCSARGGTTNSDYTF.

This clone has more than one count but fewer than ten. The gene symbols are mouse symbols. Sequencing ends 4 residues short of the CDR3 end; the germline J gene provides the rest. The V gene is TRBV1, the J gene TRBJ2-1; 8 bases are a match to TRBD2. Germline lookup yields CDR1 NSQYPW and CDR2 LRSPGD (reference sequence). CDR3 size: 15 residues. Trimming cost V 3 bases and J 3 bases; bases outside gene matches: 4. The sequenced CDR3 bases are TGCACCTGCAGTGCTATTGGGGGGGTCTATGCT. Translating gives CTCSAIGGVYA. Given in full, the CDR3 is CTCSAIGGVYAEQFF.

Many counts were recorded for this clone. Gene names denote mouse genes. The read falls 4 residues short of the CDR3 end, and the missing part is taken from the germline J gene. The chain recombines TRBV19 with TRBJ2-5, with 9 bases fitting TRBD2. CDR3 length: 15 amino acids. With 2 bases clipped from V and 0 bases from J, the junction kept 1 base outside the gene matches. The germline V gene encodes CDR1 FNHDT and CDR2 SITEND (reference sequence). This chain's CDR3 is CASSMTGGNQDTQYF. CDR3 DNA, as far as it was read: TGTGCCAGCAGTATGACTGGGGGTAACCAAGAC.

To note about this clone: Genes and germline come from the mouse. Read sequence stops 4 residues before the CDR3 end, and the germline J gene provides the missing end. V usage is TRBV19 and J usage is TRBJ2-5; 9 bases are a match to TRBD2. Germline lookup yields CDR1 FNHDT and CDR2 SITEND (reference sequence). The CDR3 consists of 16 residues. The V segment lost 4 bases and the J segment 2 bases; nucleotides outside the gene matches: 8. CDR3 DNA, as far as it was read: TGTGCCAGCAGTCCCCTACTGGGGGGCCTCCAAGAC. This sequence encodes CASSPLLGGLQD. From start to end, the CDR3 is CASSPLLGGLQDTQYF.

About this clone itself: Each gene name is a mouse one. The read comes to an end 4 residues before the CDR3 does, leaving the germline J gene to fill in the end. This chain joins TRBV19 and TRBJ2-7; 10 bases fit TRBD1. CDR3 length: 15 amino acids. CDR1 and CDR2 (germline): FNHDT, SITEND (reference sequence). Partial CDR3 DNA: TGTGCCAGCAGGCCCCGGACAGGGGGGGAATAT. Translated: CASRPRTGGEY. The entire CDR3 sequence reads CASRPRTGGEYEQYF.

Details on this clone: Genes here carry mouse names. The read gets to within 4 residues of the CDR3 end, and the germline J gene fills in the rest. The V call is TRBV13-3, the J call TRBJ2-3; 10 bases are a match to TRBD2. The trim removed 4 bases at V and 2 bases at J, leaving 4 bases unmatched. Germline CDR1 and CDR2: NNHDY and SYVADS. The CDR3 has 15 residues. CDR3 DNA, as far as it was read: TGTGCCAGCAGTCCGACTGGGGGGATTGCAGAA. Encoded protein: CASSPTGGIAE. The CDR3 reads in full as CASSPTGGIAETLYF.

This clone was counted a few times. The genes are named according to mouse. The read is 4 residues too short to cover the CDR3 end, so that end is filled in from the germline J gene. The sample holds other DNA sequences that translate to the same CDR3. This sequence joins TRBV13-1 and TRBJ2-5, with 7 bases fitting TRBD2. Germline assignment: CDR1 NSHNY and CDR2 SYGAGN. CDR3 size: 14 residues. Partial CDR3 DNA: TGTGCCAGCAGTGATGGGACTGGAGAAGAC. Its translation is CASSDGTGED. The complete CDR3 protein is CASSDGTGEDTQYF.

This clone has more than one count but fewer than ten. The genes are named according to mouse. Read data end 4 residues before the CDR3 end; the end is taken from the germline J gene. The chain employs TRBV13-3 and TRBJ2-5; 7 bases are a match to TRBD2. The germline V gene has CDR1 NNHDY and CDR2 SYVADS. CDR3 length: 14 residues. V dropped 5 bases and J dropped 1; count of bases not matched to a gene: 4. This chain's CDR3 is CASRQTGDQDTQYF. CDR3 DNA, as far as it was read: TGTGCCAGCAGACAAACTGGGGACCAAGAC.

This clone was seen only a few times. Mouse gene names and germline throughout. The read falls 4 residues short of the CDR3 end, and the missing part is taken from the germline J gene. This rearrangement joins TRBV13-1 to TRBJ2-5; no clear D gene. Germline V gene lookup returns CDR1 NSHNY and CDR2 SYGAGN. Trimming left V 1 base short and J 3 bases short, with 9 bases between. The CDR3 covers 14 residues. The CDR3 spells CASSDSLVQDTQYF. The CDR3 bases that were read are TGTGCCAGCAGTGATAGTCTGGTGCAAGAC.

Regarding this clone: Mouse germline and gene names are used. Read coverage stops 4 residues before the CDR3 terminus; the germline J gene supplies the remainder. The chain couples TRBV19 to TRBJ2-3; D is perhaps TRBD2 (6 bases). Germline-derived CDR1 and CDR2 are FNHDT and SITEND (reference sequence). This CDR3 region has 15 residues. V was trimmed by 4 bases and J by 0 bases, leaving 12 bases between them. The CDR3 reads CASSVDWWSAETLYF. Partial CDR3 DNA: TGTGCCAGCAGTGTTGACTGGTGGAGTGCAGAA.

Regarding this clone: TCRdb's protein does not match the DNA translation at residue 13; the protein provided is translated from the DNA. The genes and germline here are from mouse. The CDR3 is cut off 3 residues early in the read; its end comes from the germline J gene. The chain uses TRBV19 and TRBJ1-6; D gene ambiguous. TRBJ1-6 is an ORF, and what it does is uncertain. The V gene's germline CDR1 is FNHDT and CDR2 SITEND (reference sequence). This CDR3 region has 16 residues. V lost 0 bases to trimming and J lost 0 bases, with 7 bases between them. CDR3 bases read: TGTGCCAGCAGTATAGTCCCAAATTCCTATAATTCGCCC. Translated: CASSIVPNSYNSP. The whole CDR3 reads CASSIVPNSYNSPLYF.